This T cell receptor beta chain comes out of a study of blood T cell repertoires in COVID-19. As for the study in general: Italy, Spain and the United States were the sources of the convalescent and acute COVID-19 samples. Sources were T cells, B-cell-depleted T cells, or PBMCs; the material itself was cDNA or gDNA.

In the study's own analysis: How many nucleated cells were present was estimated from reference gene primer amplification. Using immunoSEQ multiplex PCR, the repertoire was profiled, and TCRdb retains in-frame clones only, with some absent. The V and J calls and clone size are taken from that table; D and trimming were inferred from the DNA. This sample has around 84,000 clones, with around nine tenths found just once. Sequenced: peripheral blood. The clonotype comes from an elderly man with active or convalescent COVID-19.

CDR3 sequence (DNA): TGTGCCAGCAGCCGACAGGTTATCTACGAGCAGTACGTC. This translates into CASSRQVIYEQYV. The chain recombines TRBV6-5 with TRBJ2-7; TRBD1 is a possible D gene (6 bases). V was clipped by 6 bases and J by 3 bases, with 12 bases between them. The CDR3 totals 13 residues. Germline V gene data show CDR1 as MNHEY and CDR2 as SVGAGI.